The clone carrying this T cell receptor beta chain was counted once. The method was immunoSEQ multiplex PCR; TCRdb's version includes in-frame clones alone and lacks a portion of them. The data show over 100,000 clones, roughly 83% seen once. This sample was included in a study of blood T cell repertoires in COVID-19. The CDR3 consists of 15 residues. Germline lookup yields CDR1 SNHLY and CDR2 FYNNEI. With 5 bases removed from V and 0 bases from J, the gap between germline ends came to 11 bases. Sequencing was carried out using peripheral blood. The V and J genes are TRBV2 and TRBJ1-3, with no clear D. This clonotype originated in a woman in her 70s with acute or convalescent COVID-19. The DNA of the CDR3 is TGTGCCAGCAGTTTACAGTTTTCCTCTGGAAACACCATATATTTT. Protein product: CASSLQFSSGNTIYF.